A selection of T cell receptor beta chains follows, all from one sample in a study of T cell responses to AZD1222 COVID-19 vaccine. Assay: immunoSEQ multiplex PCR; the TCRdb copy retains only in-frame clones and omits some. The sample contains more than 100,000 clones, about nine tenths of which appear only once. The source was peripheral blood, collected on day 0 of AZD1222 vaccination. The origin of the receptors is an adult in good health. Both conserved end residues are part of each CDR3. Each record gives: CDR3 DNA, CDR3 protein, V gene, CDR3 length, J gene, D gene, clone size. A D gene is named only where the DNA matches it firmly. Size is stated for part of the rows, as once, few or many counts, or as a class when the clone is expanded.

DNA: TGTGCCAGCAGCTTGACAGGGGGCAACACTGAAGCTTTCTTT
CDR3: CASSLTGGNTEAFF
V: TRBV5-5
length: 14
J: TRBJ1-1
D: TRBD1
size: NA

DNA: TGTGCCAGCAGCTTAGACAGGGAAAATGGCTACACCTTC
CDR3: CASSLDRENGYTF
V: TRBV7-9
length: 13
J: TRBJ1-2
D: NA
size: NA

DNA: TGTGCTAGTGGTCCTGGACAGGGTACTGAAGCTTTCTTT
CDR3: CASGPGQGTEAFF
V: TRBV12-5
length: 13
J: TRBJ1-1
D: TRBD1
size: once

DNA: TGTGCCAGCAGAAGGAGTTCAGGCGTTGGCTACACCTTC
CDR3: CASRRSSGVGYTF
V: TRBV5-4
length: 13
J: TRBJ1-2
D: NA
size: NA

DNA: TGTGCCAGCAGCGTAGGAGAGGGCTACGAGCAGTACTTC
CDR3: CASSVGEGYEQYF
V: TRBV9
length: 13
J: TRBJ2-7
D: NA
size: few

DNA: TGTGCCAGCAGTTTTGGCGGCGGGGGGGCTTACGAGCAGTACTTC
CDR3: CASSFGGGGAYEQYF
V: TRBV27
length: 15
J: TRBJ2-7
D: TRBD2
size: once

DNA: TGTGCCAGCAGCCAAGGCCCGGCGGGAGAGACCCAGTACTTC
CDR3: CASSQGPAGETQYF
V: TRBV3-1/TRBV3-2
length: 14
J: TRBJ2-5
D: NA
size: NA

DNA: TGCAGCGTGGGGGGGACAGGGTACAATCAGCCCCAGCATTTT
CDR3: CSVGGTGYNQPQHF
V: TRBV29-1
length: 14
J: TRBJ1-5
D: TRBD1
size: NA

DNA: TGTGCCAGCAGTCTCTTGACCGGGGAGCTGTTTTTT
CDR3: CASSLLTGELFF
V: TRBV7-8
length: 12
J: TRBJ2-2
D: NA
size: NA

DNA: TGTGCCTCCCGACAGCTCACAGATACGCAGTATTTT
CDR3: CASRQLTDTQYF
V: TRBV10-3
length: 12
J: TRBJ2-3
D: NA
size: NA

DNA: TGTGCCAGCAGAAACCGGGACGGAGGTGGAAACACCATATATTTT
CDR3: CASRNRDGGGNTIYF
V: TRBV6-6
length: 15
J: TRBJ1-3
D: NA
size: NA

DNA: TGCGCCAGCATTGGACAGGGTCCCACTGAAGCTTTCTTT
CDR3: CASIGQGPTEAFF
V: TRBV10-2
length: 13
J: TRBJ1-1
D: TRBD1
size: once

DNA: TGTGCCAGCAGCCACCCCACAGGGGAGGGGAACACTGAAGCTTTCTTT
CDR3: CASSHPTGEGNTEAFF
V: TRBV4-2
length: 16
J: TRBJ1-1
D: TRBD1
size: NA

DNA: TGTGCCAGCAGCGTGAGCCAGGGGAACACCGGGGAGCTGTTTTTT
CDR3: CASSVSQGNTGELFF
V: TRBV7-9
length: 15
J: TRBJ2-2
D: NA
size: NA

DNA: TGTGCCAGCAGCTTGGTTCAGGGCCATGAGCAGTTCTTC
CDR3: CASSLVQGHEQFF
V: TRBV5-4
length: 13
J: TRBJ2-1
D: NA
size: NA

DNA: TGTGCCATCAGTGATGCGGGGGGGCCTACAAATGAGCAGTTCTTC
CDR3: CAISDAGGPTNEQFF
V: TRBV10-3
length: 15
J: TRBJ2-1
D: TRBD2
size: NA

DNA: TGTGCCAGCAGCCAAGATCTTACGACGGACACGAACGAGCAGTACTTC
CDR3: CASSQDLTTDTNEQYF
V: TRBV3-1/TRBV3-2
length: 16
J: TRBJ2-7
D: NA
size: NA

DNA: TGTGCCAGCAGCCAAGACTGGTCAGGGGGGGGGACTGAAGCTTTCTTT
CDR3: CASSQDWSGGGTEAFF
V: TRBV4-2
length: 16
J: TRBJ1-1
D: TRBD1
size: NA

DNA: TGCGCCAGCAGTCGACAGCGGGGCGCGACAGATACGCAGTATTTT
CDR3: CASSRQRGATDTQYF
V: TRBV10-1
length: 15
J: TRBJ2-3
D: TRBD2
size: NA

DNA: TGTGCCAGCAGTTACGGGGGGGCGCCGGGTGGCTACACCTTC
CDR3: CASSYGGAPGGYTF
V: TRBV6-5
length: 14
J: TRBJ1-2
D: NA
size: few

DNA: TGTGCCAGCAGCTCATTACAGAGGTGGCCTGAAGCTTTCTTT
CDR3: CASSSLQRWPEAFF
V: TRBV7-9
length: 14
J: TRBJ1-1
D: NA
size: few

DNA: TGTGCCAGCAGCTTAGGCAGGGAATACTCCTACGAGCAGTACTTC
CDR3: CASSLGREYSYEQYF
V: TRBV7-2
length: 15
J: TRBJ2-7
D: NA
size: NA

DNA: TGTGCCAGCAGTTTAGGGAAGGCTGAAGCTTTCTTT
CDR3: CASSLGKAEAFF
V: TRBV28
length: 12
J: TRBJ1-1
D: NA
size: NA

DNA: TGTGCCAGTAGTGACAGCGGGGGGGCCTCGAATGAGCAGTTCTTC
CDR3: CASSDSGGASNEQFF
V: TRBV19
length: 15
J: TRBJ2-1
D: TRBD2
size: NA

DNA: TGTGCCAGTAGTGCCCCGGGGAGACGTGATGAGCAGTTCTTC
CDR3: CASSAPGRRDEQFF
V: TRBV19
length: 14
J: TRBJ2-1
D: NA
size: NA

DNA: TGTGCCAGCAGCTTCAGGGGACGTGAGCAGTTCTTC
CDR3: CASSFRGREQFF
V: TRBV9
length: 12
J: TRBJ2-1
D: NA
size: NA

DNA: TGTGCCAGCAGCTTCCGACAGGGGCTGGACACTGAAGCTTTCTTT
CDR3: CASSFRQGLDTEAFF
V: TRBV11-2
length: 15
J: TRBJ1-1
D: TRBD1
size: NA

DNA: TGTGCCAGCAGTTCAGGGGGACAAGATTATGGCTACACCTTC
CDR3: CASSSGGQDYGYTF
V: TRBV5-5
length: 14
J: TRBJ1-2
D: TRBD1
size: NA

DNA: TGTGCCAGCAGCCGGGAATCGAACGCGGGGAACGAGCAGTACTTC
CDR3: CASSRESNAGNEQYF
V: TRBV4-2
length: 15
J: TRBJ2-7
D: NA
size: NA

DNA: TGTGCCATCAGTGAGAGCGGCCACTCCTACAATGAGCAGTTCTTC
CDR3: CAISESGHSYNEQFF
V: TRBV10-3
length: 15
J: TRBJ2-1
D: NA
size: NA

DNA: TGTGCCAGCAGTTACGGGCGGCCCCAACGCAACACTGAAGCTTTCTTT
CDR3: CASSYGRPQRNTEAFF
V: TRBV6-5
length: 16
J: TRBJ1-1
D: NA
size: once

DNA: TGTGCCAGCAGCTTAGAGGGCAGGTATTCGGGCTACACCTTC
CDR3: CASSLEGRYSGYTF
V: TRBV7-8
length: 14
J: TRBJ1-2
D: NA
size: NA

DNA: TGTGCCAGCAGTTACGGTACGGGACAAGGAAACACCATATATTTT
CDR3: CASSYGTGQGNTIYF
V: TRBV6-5
length: 15
J: TRBJ1-3
D: NA
size: NA

DNA: TGTGCCTGGAAAGCTAGGGACAGACCCTTGGAAGGCAATCAGCCCCAGCATTTT
CDR3: CAWKARDRPLEGNQPQHF
V: TRBV30
length: 18
J: TRBJ1-5
D: TRBD1
size: few

DNA: TGTGCCAACTCGGCCCCGACAGGGCCCGAGCAGTACTTC
CDR3: CANSAPTGPEQYF
V: TRBV2
length: 13
J: TRBJ2-7
D: TRBD1
size: NA

DNA: TGCGCCAGCAGCTTGTTATCAGGATCGGGCCCCTACAATGAGCAGTTCTTC
CDR3: CASSLLSGSGPYNEQFF
V: TRBV5-1
length: 17
J: TRBJ2-1
D: NA
size: NA

DNA: TGTGCCAGCAGCTTAGATTTGGGCTTCTCCTACAATGAGCAGTTCTTC
CDR3: CASSLDLGFSYNEQFF
V: TRBV11-2
length: 16
J: TRBJ2-1
D: NA
size: NA

DNA: TGTGCCAGCAGCTTAGGGGCCCGCGGGGGGGCCTACAATGAGCAGTTCTTC
CDR3: CASSLGARGGAYNEQFF
V: TRBV7-8
length: 17
J: TRBJ2-1
D: TRBD2
size: NA

DNA: TGTGCCAGTACGGGGCAGCCTCTTGAATACACCTTC
CDR3: CASTGQPLEYTF
V: TRBV19
length: 12
J: TRBJ1-2
D: NA
size: NA

DNA: TGTGCCAGCAGCGGCGGGACTAGCGGCACAGATACGCAGTATTTT
CDR3: CASSGGTSGTDTQYF
V: TRBV9
length: 15
J: TRBJ2-3
D: TRBD2
size: NA

DNA: TGTGCCAGCAGCCATAATCCTGCAGGGCTCTACGAGCAGTACTTC
CDR3: CASSHNPAGLYEQYF
V: TRBV5-4
length: 15
J: TRBJ2-7
D: NA
size: few

DNA: TGTGCCAGCAGTTACTCGATAGGGGGAGGGCCAGATACGCAGTATTTT
CDR3: CASSYSIGGGPDTQYF
V: TRBV6-5
length: 16
J: TRBJ2-3
D: NA
size: few

DNA: TGCGCCAGCAGCTTACCAGGGACAGGAGGGATTAATGAAAAACTGTTTTTT
CDR3: CASSLPGTGGINEKLFF
V: TRBV5-1
length: 17
J: TRBJ1-4
D: TRBD1
size: NA

DNA: TGTGCCAGCAGTGAAGCTAGGTCGGATACGCAGTATTTT
CDR3: CASSEARSDTQYF
V: TRBV2
length: 13
J: TRBJ2-3
D: NA
size: NA

DNA: TGTGCCAGCAGCCAAGATCGACAGACCCCGGAAGGCTACACCTTC
CDR3: CASSQDRQTPEGYTF
V: TRBV3-1/TRBV3-2
length: 15
J: TRBJ1-2
D: NA
size: few

DNA: TGTGCCAGCAGAAGACTAGCGGGGGGGCTCCACGAGCAGTACTTC
CDR3: CASRRLAGGLHEQYF
V: TRBV27
length: 15
J: TRBJ2-7
D: TRBD2
size: NA

DNA: TGTGCCAGCAGCTTGGTGGGGAGGAGCACTGAAGCTTTCTTT
CDR3: CASSLVGRSTEAFF
V: TRBV5-4
length: 14
J: TRBJ1-1
D: NA
size: NA

DNA: TGCGCCAGCAGCCAAACAGGGGCTCTAAACACTGAAGCTTTCTTT
CDR3: CASSQTGALNTEAFF
V: TRBV4-1
length: 15
J: TRBJ1-1
D: TRBD1
size: NA

DNA: TGCGCCAGCAGCTTGCAAGACGAGCAGTACTTC
CDR3: CASSLQDEQYF
V: TRBV5-1
length: 11
J: TRBJ2-7
D: NA
size: NA

DNA: TGTGCCAGCAGCTTGGCCTCCGAAGTAACCTACGAGCAGTACTTC
CDR3: CASSLASEVTYEQYF
V: TRBV5-6
length: 15
J: TRBJ2-7
D: NA
size: NA